Listed below are T cell receptor beta chains from one sample, sequenced in a study of T cell responses to AZD1222 COVID-19 vaccine. This table comes from immunoSEQ multiplex PCR, and its TCRdb copy is limited to in-frame clones, with some not included. The data hold 130,000 to 150,000 clones, with just over 90% observed a single time. Sequencing used peripheral blood, obtained on day 0 of MenACWY control vaccination. These receptors were collected from an adult in good health. Both conserved end residues are part of each CDR3. Some rows have no size entry. The others give once, few or many, or a class for an expanded clone.

CDR3 protein	V gene	J gene	clone size
CASSSQQAFGEKLFF	TRBV5-1	TRBJ1-4	-
CASIAPPGQGGNSNQPQHF	TRBV28	TRBJ1-5	-
CASSQGLGRPDTQYF	TRBV14	TRBJ2-3	once
CASSFSFVYRVPYEQYF	TRBV5-1	TRBJ2-7	-
CASSFGADTEAFF	TRBV12-3/TRBV12-4	TRBJ1-1	few
CASSVQDIGHSGNTIYF	TRBV6-1	TRBJ1-3	-
CASSQTGNNQPQHF	TRBV3-1/TRBV3-2	TRBJ1-5	-
CASSWLPGSPGTEAFF	TRBV5-1	TRBJ1-1	once
CASSLVGGRDGANVLTF	TRBV7-9	TRBJ2-6	-
CAWMGDVYEQYF	TRBV30	TRBJ2-7	few
CATSLSSGDYNEQFF	TRBV24-1	TRBJ2-1	-
CASSSRDRGRSNQPQHF	TRBV19	TRBJ1-5	-
CAISGTGQGEEAFF	TRBV10-3	TRBJ1-1	-
CASSVLSSGTGELFF	TRBV2	TRBJ2-2	-
CASSSRDQGTEAFF	TRBV5-1	TRBJ1-1	-
CASSFGTSGTNEQFF	TRBV27	TRBJ2-1	-
CAWSPGNYGYTF	TRBV30	TRBJ1-2	-
CASSTPRQGAPNTEAFF	TRBV19	TRBJ1-1	-
CASSPGDRGGGNTIYF	TRBV9	TRBJ1-3	-
CASSFQTTTGELFF	TRBV7-3	TRBJ2-2	-
CASPGTSGANEQFF	TRBV9	TRBJ2-1	once
CASSRIRQGNYGYTF	TRBV5-8	TRBJ1-2	once
CASSPAGTGGRYGYTF	TRBV18	TRBJ1-2	-
CASRAIPDWNSPLHF	TRBV5-1	TRBJ1-6	-
CASSFTGANTEAFF	TRBV27	TRBJ1-1	-
CISGSTGELFF	TRBV6-5	TRBJ2-2	-
CATRGTGPGELFF	TRBV12-3/TRBV12-4	TRBJ2-2	-
CATRGSGSFFEQYF	TRBV10-3	TRBJ2-7	-
CASSPSGPQVAFF	TRBV7-3	TRBJ1-1	-
CASSPIGTGRDTQYF	TRBV28	TRBJ2-3	once
CSASPMASGGAFRLTDTQYF	TRBV20-1	TRBJ2-3	-
CATSRGRGSYNEQFF	TRBV15	TRBJ2-1	-
CASSPQLRGTDTQYF	TRBV18	TRBJ2-3	-
CASSQIGAAEAFF	TRBV3-1/TRBV3-2	TRBJ1-1	-
CASSEDSRVYNEQFF	TRBV10-1	TRBJ2-1	-
CASRGLGNTIYF	TRBV2	TRBJ1-3	-
CASRRRVGTEAFF	TRBV7-3	TRBJ1-1	-
CASRPGTASNQPQHF	TRBV6-5	TRBJ1-5	-
CASSLVGDGITDTQYF	TRBV5-1	TRBJ2-3	-
CASSQDGGPGGYTF	TRBV4-1	TRBJ1-2	-
CASSITGLTAGELFF	TRBV19	TRBJ2-2	-
CASSSWTGGTEAFF	TRBV5-6	TRBJ1-1	-
CASKGLRMPGVNSPLHF	TRBV10-2	TRBJ1-6	-
CASSPAGRYEQYF	TRBV28	TRBJ2-7	once
CASSANTGDTEAFF	TRBV7-3	TRBJ1-1	-
CASSQETVYVNTEAFF	TRBV13	TRBJ1-1	-
CASSLGQGGNEQFF	TRBV5-1	TRBJ2-1	-
CASSESQRGTDTQYF	TRBV2	TRBJ2-3	-
CASSLGDGYNEQFF	TRBV11-3	TRBJ2-1	-
CASSIDLRGLTSTDTQYF	TRBV19	TRBJ2-3	-
CASSIKVTYNSPLHF	TRBV19	TRBJ1-6	once
CASSLGQGGSPLHF	TRBV7-9	TRBJ1-6	-
CASSYFGKANTGELFF	TRBV6-5	TRBJ2-2	-
CASSQMSYGYTF	TRBV7-9	TRBJ1-2	-
CASSGQPLYGYTF	TRBV2	TRBJ1-2	-
CASSLSRGNTEAFF	TRBV27	TRBJ1-1	-
CASTSEVLNTEAFF	TRBV4-1	TRBJ1-1	-
CASSAGSSLTQYF	TRBV6-4	TRBJ2-3	-